This T cell receptor beta chain was retrieved from a study of blood T cell repertoires in COVID-19. Study information: Sources were T cells, B-cell-depleted T cells, or PBMCs; the material itself was cDNA or gDNA.

This CDR3 region has 13 residues. The ends were cut back, 1 base at V and 7 bases at J, with 10 bases in the middle. The germline gives CDR1 LGHDT, CDR2 YNNKEL (reference sequence). In the original analysis: Researchers report that nucleated cell counts were estimated from reference gene primer amplification. TCRdb's table, derived via immunoSEQ multiplex PCR, lists solely in-frame clones and lacks some. D and trimming come from the DNA, and the V and J calls and clone size come from that table. Of 200,000 to 250,000 clones in the sample, approximately 80% are singletons; the top ten hold 15% to 20%.

The TCR was taken from a man aged 25 to 40 with active or convalescent COVID-19. Sequenced sample: peripheral blood. The chain recombines TRBV3-1 (or the pseudogene TRBV3-2) with TRBJ1-1; D gene ambiguous. The CDR3 sequence: CASSQVFSGEAFF. CDR3 DNA sequence: TGTGCCAGCAGCCAAGTCTTTTCGGGTGAAGCTTTCTTT.